The 21 T cell receptor beta chains given below trace back to one sample, sequenced in a study of CD4 T cells in relation to SARS-CoV-2 and coronaviruses. Their antigen targets remain unknown. CD4+ T cells from unexposed donors were obtained before the COVID-19 pandemic (2011-2018). Isolation of CD4+ T cells took place after around 11 days in culture. TCRdb keeps only in-frame clones here, not all; method: immunoSEQ multiplex PCR. Here the sample spans some 16,000 clones, about 80% being singletons. Sequencing was performed on CD4+ T cells from PBMCs, cultured in vitro. All receptors derive from a human donor in good health.

The chain has TRBV19 and TRBJ1-1; D uncertain. This CDR3 contains 15 residues. Between the trimmed V and J ends, which lost 8 bases and 2 bases, there was a span of 18 bases. Germline V gene lookup returns CDR1 LNHDA and CDR2 SQIVND (reference sequence). CDR3: CASFPYGRTNTEAFF. The CDR3 DNA reads as TGTGCCAGTTTCCCTTACGGGCGAACTAACACTGAAGCTTTCTTT.

This clone was seen a few times. The chain combines TRBV3-1 (or the pseudogene TRBV3-2) with TRBJ1-2, with D possibly TRBD1 on 6 matching bases. CDR3 length equals 17 residues. V was cut by 2 bases and J by 0 bases, with 16 bases left in between. The germline V gene has CDR1 LGHDT and CDR2 YNNKEL (reference sequence). DNA of the CDR3: TGTGCCAGCAGCCAACGAGGGACAATTGGAGCTAACTATGGCTACACCTTC. It specifies CASSQRGTIGANYGYTF.

In this sample, this clone turned up once. The J gene is TRBJ1-2, the V gene TRBV10-3; D not resolved. This CDR3 region has 15 residues. V gave up 3 bases and J gave up 3 bases, with 14 bases separating them. Germline V gene data show CDR1 as ENHRY and CDR2 as SYGVKD. The CDR3 bases are TGTGCCATCAGTGAACGCTCCGCCGGGGACTATGGCTACACCTTC. This translates into CAISERSAGDYGYTF.

The gene calls are TRBV5-1 and TRBJ2-3; D possibly matches TRBD1 or TRBD2 (5 bases each). The length of the CDR3 is 15 residues. Trimming pared 0 bases from V and 1 base from J, leaving 9 bases between. In germline, CDR1 is SGHRS, CDR2 YFSETQ. The CDR3 is CASSLEGRRTDTQYF. DNA for the CDR3: TGCGCCAGCAGCTTGGAGGGACGACGCACAGATACGCAGTATTTT.

This clone appeared a few times. This chain connects TRBV7-8 to TRBJ1-6, with D uncertain. The germline V gene encodes CDR1 SGHVS and CDR2 FQNEAQ. CDR3 length: 15 residues. Trimming cost V 1 base and J 8 bases, with 12 bases left between them. This CDR3 is CASSLDPRADSPLHF. The CDR3 DNA follows: TGTGCCAGCAGCTTAGATCCGAGGGCTGATTCACCCCTCCACTTT.

V is TRBV7-8 and J is TRBJ2-7; D is undetermined. Germline V gene sequence: CDR1 SGHVS, CDR2 FQNEAQ. Trimming left V 5 bases short and J 6 bases short, with 11 bases between. The CDR3 totals 12 residues. The CDR3 nucleotides read TGTGCCAGCAGCCCCGTGTGGGTCGAGCAGTACTTC. Its protein product is CASSPVWVEQYF.

This sequence joins TRBV11-2 and TRBJ2-2; no firm D call. Looked up from germline, CDR1 is SGHAT and CDR2 is FQNNGV. The CDR3 loop spans 13 amino acids. Trimming took 5 bases from V and 7 from J, leaving 11 bases between them. The CDR3: CASSLRTDGELFF. As DNA, the CDR3 is TGTGCCAGCAGCCTCCGGACCGACGGGGAGCTGTTTTTT.

The chain employs TRBV28 and TRBJ1-2; D is unresolved. V lost 4 bases and J lost 8, with 17 bases in between. The CDR3 runs to 14 residues. Germline CDR1 is MDHEN and CDR2 is SYDVKM. The CDR3 region is CASSSRYSPWGYTF. The CDR3 DNA follows: TGTGCCAGCAGTTCACGCTACAGCCCCTGGGGCTACACCTTC.

The genes are TRBV28 and TRBJ2-1, with D tentatively TRBD1 (6 bases). Germline CDR1 and CDR2: MDHEN and SYDVKM. The ends were cut back, 1 base at V and 5 bases at J, with 12 bases in the middle. This CDR3 has 15 residues. The CDR3 DNA reads TGTGCCAGCAGTTTATATGGGACATCTGACAATGAGCAGTTCTTC. Amino acid sequence: CASSLYGTSDNEQFF. Filled out from reference TRBV28 and TRBJ2-1, the complete variable domain reads DVKVTQSSRYLVKRTGEKVFLECVQDMDHENMFWYRQDPGLGLRLIYFSYDVKMKEKGDIPEGYSVSREKKERFSLILESASTNQTSMYLCASSLYGTSDNEQFFGPGTRLTVL.

J is TRBJ2-3 and V is TRBV5-4; D not certain. CDR1 is SGHNT and CDR2 is YYREEE in the germline V gene (reference sequence). V dropped 3 bases and J dropped 2 bases, with 4 bases sitting between them. This CDR3 contains 12 residues. CDR3: CASSSDTDTQYF. CDR3 DNA sequence: TGTGCCAGCAGCTCCGACACAGATACGCAGTATTTT.

V is TRBV11-2 and J is TRBJ1-6; D is undetermined. This CDR3 spans 14 amino acids. Germline V gene sequence: CDR1 SGHAT, CDR2 FQNNGV. V was pared by 1 base and J by 3 bases, with 4 bases between. Here the CDR3 DNA reads TGTGCCAGCAGCTTAGCTTACTATAATTCACCCCTCCACTTT. Its protein product is CASSLAYYNSPLHF.

This clone was found a few times. J is TRBJ2-1 and V is TRBV7-9, with 8 nucleotides matching TRBD2. Germline loops: CDR1 SEHNR, CDR2 FQNEAQ (reference sequence). This CDR3 contains 15 residues. V lost 5 bases and J lost 9; bases outside the gene matches: 12. The CDR3: CASSPPGLEAGEQFF. CDR3 DNA: TGTGCCAGCAGCCCGCCGGGACTAGAAGCAGGTGAGCAGTTCTTC.

V gene TRBV3-1 (or the pseudogene TRBV3-2) combines with J gene TRBJ1-2; D remains unclear. Trimming removed 1 base from V and 2 bases from J, with 20 bases in between. This CDR3 has 18 residues. Germline CDR1 is LGHDT and CDR2 is YNNKEL (reference sequence). The CDR3 region is CASSQASQIPNFNYGYTF. Written as DNA, the CDR3 is TGTGCCAGCAGCCAAGCGTCGCAGATACCAAACTTCAACTATGGCTACACCTTC.

This clone is a singleton in its sample. The chain recombines TRBV6-5 with TRBJ2-7, with a tentative D call TRBD1 (6 bases). The CDR3 is 14 amino acids. The germline V gene has CDR1 MNHEY and CDR2 SVGAGI. V gave up 6 bases and J gave up 5 bases, with 17 bases separating them. CDR3 region: CASSRAQGRHEQYF. The CDR3 DNA sequence: TGTGCCAGCAGCCGAGCACAGGGCCGACACGAGCAGTACTTC.

The V gene is TRBV14, the J gene TRBJ2-5; D perhaps matches TRBD1 (5 bases). V lost 5 bases, J lost 13 bases, and 20 bases lay in between. CDR1 is SGHDN and CDR2 is FVKESK in the germline V gene. The CDR3 is 13 amino acids. The CDR3 nucleotides read TGTGCCAGCAGCAAAGTTCCCGAACAGGTCCGGTACTTC. Translating it yields CASSKVPEQVRYF.

This clone was observed a few times. The V call is TRBV5-5, the J call TRBJ1-5; D remains unclear. V lost 0 bases and J 4 bases, leaving 11 bases between the germline ends. CDR1 and CDR2 from the germline V gene are SGHKS and YYEKEE (reference sequence). This CDR3 comprises 15 residues. CDR3 sequence (DNA): TGTGCCAGCAGCTTGGGGAGGGCCCGAAATCAGCCCCAGCATTTT. Amino acids: CASSLGRARNQPQHF.

The chain joins TRBV18 to TRBJ1-1, with a weak D call TRBD1 (6 bases). V lost 3 bases and J lost 4, with 18 bases in between. The V gene's germline CDR1 is KGHSH and CDR2 LQKENI. The CDR3 length is 16 residues. CDR3 protein: CASSPPSGAGGTEAFF. The CDR3 nucleotides read TGTGCCAGCTCACCGCCTTCAGGGGCGGGGGGCACTGAAGCTTTCTTT.

The rearrangement uses TRBV27 and TRBJ2-1, with unresolved D. The CDR3 runs to 16 residues. CDR1 MNHEY and CDR2 SMNVEV come from the germline V gene (reference sequence). The V and J ends lost 3 bases and 0 bases respectively, with 12 bases between them. CDR3 region: CASSLVYLSSYNEQFF. The DNA of the CDR3 is TGTGCCAGCAGTTTGGTATACTTGAGCTCCTACAATGAGCAGTTCTTC.

CDR3 DNA sequence: TGTGCCAGCAGTGTTCTCGGGAGTCCTAATAGCAATCAGCCCCAGCATTTT. Its protein is CASSVLGSPNSNQPQHF. The chain recombines TRBV2 with TRBJ1-5; D remains unclear. CDR1 is SNHLY and CDR2 is FYNNEI in the germline V gene. The V end was cut by 4 bases, the J end by 0 bases, with 16 bases between. The CDR3 contains 17 residues.

For the CDR3, the DNA is TGTGCCAGCAGCGCCAGGGCTGCATCCTACAATGAGCAGTTCTTC. As protein: CASSARAASYNEQFF. The rearrangement links TRBV5-4 to TRBJ2-1, with D perhaps TRBD1 (5 bases). The germline V and J ends were trimmed by 4 bases and 1 base, with 12 bases remaining between them. CDR3 length: 15 amino acids. CDR1 is SGHNT and CDR2 is YYREEE in the germline V gene (reference sequence).

J is TRBJ1-1 and V is TRBV5-1; TRBD1 agrees at 9 bases. CDR3 length equals 15 residues. The germline gives CDR1 SGHRS, CDR2 YFSETQ. V shed 0 bases, J shed 4 bases, and the junction held 4 bases outside the gene matches. CDR3 sequence: CASSLAGQGGTEAFF. DNA of the CDR3: TGCGCCAGCAGCTTGGCGGGACAGGGAGGCACTGAAGCTTTCTTT.